The clone carrying this T cell receptor (beta chain) has a single count. The target antigen is unknown. This entry is derived from a study of blood T cells in healthy people across ages. Study context: Capturing about one barcoded beta molecule per two T cells was achieved by template switching. General study findings and limits: Unsorted PBMC input precluded a conclusive naive versus antigen-experienced comparison.

The CDR3 spans 15 residues. In germline, CDR1 is SGHRS, CDR2 YFSETQ. The authors ran a second PCR of roughly 6 to 12 cycles using a sample-barcoded 5' primer and a J-beta primer mix. TCRdb independently ran MiXCR on the 5' RACE reads; one entry per CDR3 protein. This sample yields over 550,000 distinct CDR3 sequences, of which less than 35% are seen a single time; 15% to 19% belongs to the top ten. Isolated per sample were at least 6 million PBMCs. Sequenced sample: blood. The chain links TRBV5-1 to TRBJ2-4, with 7 bases identical to TRBD1. The J call may be faulty, since TRBJ2-5 better matches the DNA end. The source is a woman older than 75 in good health. This CDR3 is CASSLETGISETQYF. Here the CDR3 DNA reads TGCGCCAGCAGCTTGGAGACAGGGATTAGTGAGACCCAGTACTTC.